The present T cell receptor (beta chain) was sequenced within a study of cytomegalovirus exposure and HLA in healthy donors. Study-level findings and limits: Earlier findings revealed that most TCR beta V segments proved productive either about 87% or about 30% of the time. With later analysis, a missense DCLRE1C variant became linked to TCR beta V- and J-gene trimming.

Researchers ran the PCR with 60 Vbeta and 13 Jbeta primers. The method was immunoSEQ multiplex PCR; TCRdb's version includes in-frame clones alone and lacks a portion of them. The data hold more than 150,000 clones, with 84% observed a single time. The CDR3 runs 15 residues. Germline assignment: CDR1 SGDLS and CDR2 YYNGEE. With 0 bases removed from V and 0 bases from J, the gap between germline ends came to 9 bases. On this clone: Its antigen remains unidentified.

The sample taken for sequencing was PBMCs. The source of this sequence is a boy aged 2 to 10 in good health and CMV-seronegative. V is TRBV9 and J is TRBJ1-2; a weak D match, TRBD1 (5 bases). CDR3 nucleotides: TGTGCCAGCAGCGTAGGTCAGGGTCCTAACTATGGCTACACCTTC. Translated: CASSVGQGPNYGYTF.